This TCR beta chain was recorded in a study of blood T cells in healthy people across ages. General study points: Underestimates were what the diversity estimates from one million T cells were considered to be.

Then a second PCR, running roughly 6 to 12 cycles, was carried out with a sample-barcoded 5' primer and a J-beta primer mix. TCRdb redid the calling of the 5' RACE reads with MiXCR, one entry per CDR3 protein. The repertoire holds more than 1 million distinct CDR3 sequences, with 40% to 50% as singletons. This clonotype came up once. The antigen is not known. Material: blood. This TCR was sampled from a woman aged 60-70 years in good health.

CDR3 amino acids: CASSYMGGSGGTGELFF. DNA for the CDR3: TGTGCCAGCAGTTACATGGGGGGGTCCGGAGGAACCGGGGAGCTGTTTTTT. This chain joins TRBV7-8 and TRBJ2-2; 7 positions agree with TRBD2. The CDR3 is made up of 17 amino acids. J was trimmed by 5 bases and V by 6 bases; bases with no gene match: 15. Germline CDR1 SGHVS, CDR2 FQNEAQ. Drawing the rest from reference TRBV7-8 and TRBJ2-2, the complete variable domain is GAGVSQSPRYKVAKRGQDVALRCDPISGHVSLFWYQQALGQGPEFLTYFQNEAQLDKSGLPSDRFFAERPEGSVSTLKIQRTQQEDSAVYLCASSYMGGSGGTGELFFGEGSRLTVL.